What follows are 32 T cell receptor beta chains derived from one specimen sequenced in a study of blood T cell repertoires in COVID-19. Sequencing used immunoSEQ multiplex PCR; TCRdb keeps in-frame clones, though not all of them. The data contain about 180,000 clones, around 83% of them seen just once; the ten biggest clones take up over 12%. Sequencing was performed on PBMCs or T cells enriched from blood (not recorded which). Receptors originate from a man in his forties or fifties who had recovered from COVID-19.

This rearrangement joins TRBV5-1 to TRBJ1-2, with TRBD1 as a possible D gene (5 bases). Germline CDR1 is SGHRS and CDR2 is YFSETQ. The V end lost 4 bases, the J end lost 1 base, and 17 bases lay between the germline ends. The CDR3 is 16 amino acids. This chain's CDR3 is CASSPATGAFNYGYTF. For the CDR3, the DNA is TGCGCCAGCAGCCCGGCTACAGGTGCCTTTAACTATGGCTACACCTTC.

The gene calls are TRBV19 and TRBJ1-5; 9 positions match TRBD1. Trimming removed 3 bases from V and 4 bases from J; junction bases left unmatched: 10. In germline, CDR1 is LNHDA, CDR2 SQIVND (reference sequence). The CDR3 consists of 17 residues. The DNA for the CDR3 is TGTGCCAGTAGTATCACAGGGGGCAAGGGGGGGAATCAGCCCCAGCATTTT. Its translation: CASSITGGKGGNQPQHF.

This clone has only one observation. The V gene is TRBV4-1, the J gene TRBJ1-1; D may be TRBD1 (5 bases). Trimming shortened V by 0 bases and J by 1 base, and 9 bases separated the two germline ends. Germline CDR1 MGHRA, CDR2 YSYEKL. The CDR3 has 15 residues. The CDR3 DNA reads as TGCGCCAGCAGCCAAGAGGGACTTCAGAACACTGAAGCTTTCTTT. Protein: CASSQEGLQNTEAFF.

This chain joins TRBV6-4 and TRBJ2-1; TRBD2 matches 13 bases. The germline CDR1 and CDR2 sequences are MRHNA and SNTAGT. V lost 5 bases, J lost 4 bases, and 2 bases stayed unmatched. The CDR3 is made up of 15 amino acids. The CDR3 nucleotides read TGTGCCAGCAGTCGGACTAGCGGGGGTTACAATGAGCAGTTCTTC. Translation gives CASSRTSGGYNEQFF.

The V gene is TRBV7-9, the J gene TRBJ2-7; D unclear. CDR3 size: 14 residues. V dropped 0 bases and J dropped 1 base, with 7 bases sitting between them. Germline lookup yields CDR1 SEHNR and CDR2 FQNEAQ (reference sequence). CDR3 sequence (DNA): TGTGCCAGCAGCTTAGCCCCGGGTTCCTACGAGCAGTACTTC. Its translation is CASSLAPGSYEQYF.

This chain links TRBV3-1 (or the pseudogene TRBV3-2) with TRBJ2-7; D possibly corresponds to TRBD1 (6 bases). CDR1 and CDR2 (germline): LGHDT, YNNKEL (reference sequence). V dropped 4 bases and J dropped 10 bases, with 23 bases sitting between them. This CDR3 is built from 15 residues. The CDR3 here is CASSRSRAGDSGQYF. CDR3 bases: TGTGCCAGCAGCCGGTCGCGGGCAGGGGATTCGGGTCAGTACTTC.

The chain employs TRBV11-2 and TRBJ1-2; D is ambiguous. Germline CDR1 is SGHAT and CDR2 is FQNNGV. V lost 0 bases and J 8 bases, leaving 19 bases between the germline ends. The CDR3 is 16 amino acids. The DNA of the CDR3 is TGTGCCAGCAGCTTAGATCCGAGCGGACGTCGGCGCGGCTACACCTTC. This codes for CASSLDPSGRRRGYTF.

Relative to its sample, this clone is medium-sized. The chain carries TRBV19 and TRBJ1-2, with 7 bases aligning to TRBD1. Germline V lookup: CDR1 LNHDA, CDR2 SQIVND (reference sequence). Trimming cost V 6 bases and J 3 bases; bases outside gene matches: 16. The CDR3 is 17 residues long. The CDR3 nucleotides read TGTGCCAGTAGCACCGGGACAGTGGCTTTATTGGACTATGGCTACACCTTC. Protein: CASSTGTVALLDYGYTF.

The rearrangement links TRBV5-4 to TRBJ2-5; D is possibly TRBD2 (5 bases). V was shortened by 0 bases and J by 4 bases, with 7 bases between the two germline ends. Germline CDR1 and CDR2: SGHNT and YYREEE (reference sequence). This CDR3 spans 13 amino acids. In nucleotides, the CDR3 is TGTGCCAGCAGCTTGGCCGCGGGAGAGACCCAGTACTTC. The encoded protein is CASSLAAGETQYF.

The rearrangement joins TRBV12-3 or TRBV12-4 to TRBJ1-2; D remains ambiguous. Trimming shortened V by 2 bases and J by 8 bases, and 12 bases separated the two germline ends. The CDR3 length is 13 residues. The CDR3 sequence is CASSLRAGGGYTF. As DNA, the CDR3 is TGTGCCAGCAGTTTAAGAGCAGGCGGGGGCTACACCTTC.

The V and J genes are TRBV29-1 and TRBJ1-2; no firm D call. V lost 0 bases, J lost 1 base, and 6 bases lay in between. The length of the CDR3 is 13 residues. CDR1 and CDR2 (germline): SQVTM, ANQGSEA. CDR3 coding DNA: TGCAGCGTTGAAGAAACGGTTAACTATGGCTACACCTTC. This translates into CSVEETVNYGYTF.

The chain has TRBV18 and TRBJ1-1; D not certain. Trimming cost V 6 bases and J 6 bases, with 14 bases left between them. The CDR3 covers 13 residues. Germline V gene sequence: CDR1 KGHSH, CDR2 LQKENI. CDR3: CASSEGGSPEAFF. The CDR3 coding sequence is TGTGCCAGCTCGGAGGGTGGTTCTCCTGAAGCTTTCTTT.

The chain carries TRBV7-9 and TRBJ2-2; TRBD2 is a possible D gene (5 bases). Trimming removed 2 bases from V and 5 bases from J, with 6 bases in between. In germline, CDR1 is SEHNR, CDR2 FQNEAQ (reference sequence). CDR3 length: 13 amino acids. CDR3 region: CASSLRGTGELFF. The CDR3 region has the DNA TGTGCCAGCAGCTTACGGGGAACCGGGGAGCTGTTTTTT.

This clone came up once. The chain has TRBV28 and TRBJ1-4, with a weak D call TRBD1 (6 bases). The V gene lost 5 bases and the J gene lost 2 bases, with 15 bases spanning the gap. The CDR3 has 16 amino acids. Germline-derived CDR1 and CDR2 are MDHEN and SYDVKM. The CDR3 protein is CASSTFRGATNEKLFF. The CDR3 DNA follows: TGTGCCAGCAGTACCTTCCGGGGGGCGACTAATGAAAAACTGTTTTTT.

The rearrangement uses TRBV28 and TRBJ1-3; tentatively, D is TRBD1 (5 bases). Germline V lookup: CDR1 MDHEN, CDR2 SYDVKM. Trimming removed 7 bases at V and 1 base at J, with 14 bases between. The CDR3 runs 15 residues. The CDR3 DNA is TGTGCCAGCATGGGAGGGGCCAGTTCTGGAAACACCATATATTTT. It yields the protein CASMGGASSGNTIYF.

The genes are TRBV9 and TRBJ1-2; 12 nucleotides align to TRBD1. The CDR3 is made up of 14 amino acids. The germline CDR1 and CDR2 sequences are SGDLS and YYNGEE. With V trimmed by 5 bases and J by 8 bases, 7 bases remained unmatched. The CDR3 DNA is TGTGCCAGCAGACCTACGGGGACAGGGGGCGGCTACACCTTC. It codes for CASRPTGTGGGYTF.

This clone has more than one count but fewer than ten. The chain couples TRBV18 to TRBJ2-5; tentatively, D is TRBD2 (5 bases). The CDR3 loop spans 16 amino acids. Germline V CDR1 and CDR2: KGHSH, LQKENI. The V end was cut by 2 bases, the J end by 2 bases, with 15 bases between. CDR3: CASSPLGLSSQETQYF. For the CDR3, the DNA is TGTGCCAGCTCACCATTAGGACTGTCGTCTCAAGAGACCCAGTACTTC.

This clone was seen only a few times. The V and J genes are TRBV3-1 (or the pseudogene TRBV3-2) and TRBJ2-7; tentatively, D is TRBD1 (5 bases). Between the trimmed V and J ends, which lost 2 bases and 4 bases, there was a span of 9 bases. The CDR3 is made up of 13 amino acids. Germline V gene data show CDR1 as LGHDT and CDR2 as YNNKEL (reference sequence). The CDR3 nucleotides are TGTGCCAGCAGCCAACTAGGGGTGTACGAGCAGTACTTC. Protein: CASSQLGVYEQYF.

This chain connects TRBV11-2 to TRBJ2-5; 10 positions match TRBD2. The CDR3 runs to 17 residues. The V gene's germline CDR1 is SGHAT and CDR2 FQNNGV. After removal of 4 bases from V and 3 bases from J, the junction contained 11 bases not matched to a gene. The CDR3 loop reads CASSSGGLAGVKETQYF. The CDR3, as DNA: TGTGCCAGCAGCTCCGGGGGGCTAGCGGGGGTTAAAGAGACCCAGTACTTC. The full variable domain, completed using reference TRBV11-2 and TRBJ2-5, is EAGVAQSPRYKIIEKRQSVAFWCNPISGHATLYWYQQILGQGPKLLIQFQNNGVVDDSQLPKDRFSAERLKGVDSTLKIQPAKLEDSAVYLCASSSGGLAGVKETQYFGPGTRLLVL.

This rearrangement joins TRBV25-1 to TRBJ1-5, with 9 bases aligning to TRBD1. This CDR3 comprises 14 residues. V lost 8 bases to trimming and J lost 3 bases; unmatched junction nucleotides: 5. Germline CDR1 reads MGHDK; CDR2 reads SYGVNS. The DNA of the CDR3 is TGTGCCAGCGCGGGGACAGGGACCAATCAGCCCCAGCATTTT. It is translated as CASAGTGTNQPQHF.

This clone has only a few counts. The chain combines TRBV29-1 with TRBJ2-7, with 10 bases matching TRBD1. The J segment lost 1 base and the V segment lost 6 bases, leaving 6 bases of the junction unmatched. The CDR3 is made up of 14 amino acids. Germline loops: CDR1 SQVTM, CDR2 ANQGSEA. The CDR3 sequence: CSVESGQGSYEQYF. The CDR3 coding sequence is TGCAGCGTAGAATCGGGACAGGGGTCCTACGAGCAGTACTTC.

The chain couples TRBV5-4 to TRBJ1-2, with 7 bases that match TRBD1. Germline values: CDR1 SGHNT, CDR2 YYREEE (reference sequence). This CDR3 comprises 15 residues. V lost 2 bases to trimming and J lost 0 bases; unmatched junction nucleotides: 4. CDR3 sequence (DNA): TGTGCCAGCAGCTTTAACAGGGGAGCTAACTATGGCTACACCTTC. Translating it yields CASSFNRGANYGYTF.

The V call is TRBV28, the J call TRBJ1-2; 8 bases match TRBD1. Germline trimming cut 3 bases from V and 5 bases from J; bases unmatched to any gene: 11. There are 16 residues in the CDR3. From germline, CDR1 is MDHEN and CDR2 SYDVKM. The CDR3 region is CASSLSPRGLGYGYTF. The CDR3 region has the DNA TGTGCCAGCAGTTTGTCCCCCAGGGGGCTAGGGTATGGCTACACCTTC.

Of note for this clone: This CDR3 is also generated by other DNA sequences in the sample. CDR3 residues: CASSPGTGSHEQYF. The CDR3 nucleotides read TGTGCCAGCAGCCCCGGGACAGGGTCCCACGAGCAGTACTTC. The rearrangement uses TRBV7-3 and TRBJ2-7, with 9 bases fitting TRBD1. The CDR3 is made up of 14 amino acids. With 5 bases clipped from V and 5 bases from J, the junction kept 7 bases outside the gene matches. Per germline, CDR1 SGHTA and CDR2 FQGTGA.

The chain recombines TRBV4-1 with TRBJ2-1; 8 bases agree with TRBD2. Trimming took 3 bases from V and 7 from J; bases not matched to a gene: 11. CDR3 length: 16 amino acids. In germline, CDR1 is MGHRA, CDR2 YSYEKL. The CDR3 sequence is CASSHLGGAPGNEQFF. The CDR3 region has the DNA TGCGCCAGCAGCCACCTCGGGGGGGCGCCGGGGAATGAGCAGTTCTTC.

This CDR3 is CASSSWVGLAGELFF. The CDR3 nucleotides read TGTGCCAGCAGCTCCTGGGTGGGGCTGGCCGGGGAGCTGTTTTTT. The rearrangement joins TRBV7-2 to TRBJ2-2; D possibly corresponds to TRBD1 (5 bases). This CDR3 spans 15 amino acids. V lost 4 bases and J lost 6, with 15 bases in between. In germline, CDR1 is SGHTA, CDR2 FQGNSA.

The J gene is TRBJ1-5, the V gene TRBV6-4; D is perhaps TRBD1 (5 bases). The CDR3 is made up of 13 amino acids. Germline V gene lookup returns CDR1 MRHNA and CDR2 SNTAGT. Deletions cut 3 bases from V and 7 bases from J, with 10 bases between. The DNA of the CDR3 is TGTGCCAGCAGTGAGGAGGAGGGGCAGCCCCAGCATTTT. Protein product: CASSEEEGQPQHF.

V gene TRBV11-2 combines with J gene TRBJ2-7; the D gene is possibly TRBD2 (5 bases). The CDR3 loop spans 12 amino acids. Looked up from germline, CDR1 is SGHAT and CDR2 is FQNNGV. Trimming removed 4 bases at V and 3 bases at J, with 7 bases between. CDR3 sequence reads: CASSSEGYEQYF. CDR3 coding DNA: TGTGCCAGCAGCTCCGAGGGCTACGAGCAGTACTTC.

V gene TRBV5-1 combines with J gene TRBJ1-4, with 9 bases aligning to TRBD1. V shed 4 bases and J 6 bases; nucleotides not matched to a gene: 10. From germline, CDR1 is SGHRS and CDR2 YFSETQ. The CDR3 contains 16 residues. In nucleotides, the CDR3 is TGCGCCAGCAGCACTCTAACAGGGGGCGTAGATGAAAAACTGTTTTTT. It translates to CASSTLTGGVDEKLFF.

The chain joins TRBV12-5 to TRBJ2-1; tentatively, D is TRBD2 (6 bases). Germline loops: CDR1 LGHNT, CDR2 FRNRAP. The CDR3 runs to 14 residues. Trimming removed 5 bases at V and 5 bases at J, with 13 bases between. In DNA, the CDR3 is TGTGCTAGTGGTCGTGCTAGCGCAAACAATGAGCAGTTCTTC. The encoded protein is CASGRASANNEQFF.

The chain recombines TRBV30 with TRBJ1-6; D is undetermined. V lost 6 bases to trimming and J lost 3 bases, with 18 bases between them. The germline V gene has CDR1 GTSNPN and CDR2 SVGIG (reference sequence). The CDR3 extends over 16 amino acids. The CDR3 reads CACSTGGEIYNSPLHF. The DNA for the CDR3 is TGTGCCTGTTCAACCGGTGGGGAGATCTATAATTCACCCCTCCACTTT.

The V call is TRBV7-9, the J call TRBJ1-3; D uncertain. Trimming shortened V by 2 bases and J by 4 bases, and 6 bases separated the two germline ends. The length of the CDR3 is 13 residues. Germline-derived CDR1 and CDR2 are SEHNR and FQNEAQ (reference sequence). The CDR3 region has the DNA TGTGCCAGCAGCTTAACTACGGGAAACACCATATATTTT. This sequence encodes CASSLTTGNTIYF.